The text below deals with one T cell receptor (beta chain). What it binds is not known. The data originate from a study of cytomegalovirus exposure and HLA in healthy donors. PCR used 60 Vbeta primers and 13 Jbeta primers. The assay was immunoSEQ multiplex PCR, and TCRdb's table has in-frame clones only and misses some. This sample carries 150,000 to 200,000 clones, around three quarters of them seen once, and the ten largest clones take about 2.5%. Study observations and caveats: A later analysis revealed that TCR association rates differed between HLA loci, peaking at DRB1 and bottoming out at HLA-C. Most subjects had HLA-A and HLA-B alleles reportedly predicted accurately by TCR beta sequences.

The receptor was derived from a woman aged 45-65 years in good health and CMV-seronegative. Sequencing input: PBMCs.

The CDR3: CASSSPGRGSNTEAFF. Here the CDR3 DNA reads TGTGCCAGCAGCTCCCCGGGACGGGGGTCGAACACTGAAGCTTTCTTT. V is TRBV7-8 and J is TRBJ1-1; D perhaps matches TRBD1 (5 bases). CDR1 is SGHVS, CDR2 FQNEAQ, per germline. Trimming removed 4 bases from V and 1 base from J, with 16 bases in between. The CDR3 is made up of 16 amino acids.